One T cell receptor (beta chain) is described in this entry. Its specific antigen is unknown. There are no base qualities to consult, and no much larger clone falls within one base. The library was obtained by the immunoSEQ multiplex PCR assay. TCRdb re-hosts the immuneACCESS table, in-frame sequences only. Its copies lack some clones; in the studies checked, an unresolved V gene accounts for under half of them, and the cause for the rest is not known. This sample comprises tens of thousands of clones, roughly 89% of them detected only once. About 11% of the sample belongs to the ten largest clones. The sample belongs to a study of T cell changes during pregnancy in multiple sclerosis (dated by TCRdb to 2018 to 2020). Regarding the complete study: The study looked at changes in the T cell repertoire across pregnancy in women with multiple sclerosis.

The germline V gene gives CDR1 as SGDLS and CDR2 as YYNGEE. The CDR3 runs 14 residues from the cysteine to the phenylalanine. The kept DNA is CDR3 alone, 42 bases in frame from the first base. Germline trimming amounts to 3 bases on V and 4 bases on J, with 7 as the count of junction bases outside the gene matches. The receptor chain draws on TRBV9 and TRBJ2-7, and TRBD1 matches 7 of the central bases. The sequence derives from a female donor with multiple sclerosis, enrolled in a pregnancy study. This specimen consisted of CD8+ T cells from peripheral blood mononuclear cells, obtained in the second trimester of pregnancy. CDR3 loop: CASSAGQDWYEQYF. The nucleotide sequence is given as TGTGCCAGCAGCGCAGGACAGGATTGGTACGAGCAGTACTTC.